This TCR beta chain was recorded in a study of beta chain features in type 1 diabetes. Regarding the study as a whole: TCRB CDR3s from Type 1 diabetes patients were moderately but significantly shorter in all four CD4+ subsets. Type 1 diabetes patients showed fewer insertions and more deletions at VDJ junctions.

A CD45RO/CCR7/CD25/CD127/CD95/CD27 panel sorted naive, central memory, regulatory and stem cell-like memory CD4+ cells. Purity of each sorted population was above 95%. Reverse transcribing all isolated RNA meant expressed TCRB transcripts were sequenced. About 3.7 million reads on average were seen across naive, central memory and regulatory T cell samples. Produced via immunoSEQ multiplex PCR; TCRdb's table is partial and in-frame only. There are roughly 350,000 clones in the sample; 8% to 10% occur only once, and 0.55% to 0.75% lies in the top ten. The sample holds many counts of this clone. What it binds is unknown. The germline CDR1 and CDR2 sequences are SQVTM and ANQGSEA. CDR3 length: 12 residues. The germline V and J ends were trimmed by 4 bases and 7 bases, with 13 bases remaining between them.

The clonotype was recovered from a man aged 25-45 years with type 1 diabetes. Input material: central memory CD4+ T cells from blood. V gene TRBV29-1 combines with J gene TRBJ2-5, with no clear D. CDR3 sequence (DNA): TGCAGCGTTGCCCGGGCTGTCGGGACCCAGTACTTC. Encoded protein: CSVARAVGTQYF.